This T cell receptor (beta chain) was recorded in a study of blood T cell repertoires in COVID-19. On the study more broadly: The United States, Italy and Spain provided the acute and convalescent COVID-19 samples.

Sequenced by immunoSEQ multiplex PCR; TCRdb stores in-frame clones only, minus some. The data show approximately 170,000 clones, 85% seen once. Trimming stripped 1 base from V and 2 bases from J, with 9 bases between. The CDR3 is made up of 15 amino acids. In germline, CDR1 is LGHDT, CDR2 YNNKEL (reference sequence). The chain joins TRBV3-1 (or the pseudogene TRBV3-2) to TRBJ2-1; D gene uncertain. This TCR came from a woman aged 80 or over with COVID-19, enrolled during active disease. The sample comprised peripheral blood. The CDR3 region is CASSQGRVAYNEQFF. The CDR3 DNA is TGTGCCAGCAGCCAAGGACGGGTGGCCTACAATGAGCAGTTCTTC.